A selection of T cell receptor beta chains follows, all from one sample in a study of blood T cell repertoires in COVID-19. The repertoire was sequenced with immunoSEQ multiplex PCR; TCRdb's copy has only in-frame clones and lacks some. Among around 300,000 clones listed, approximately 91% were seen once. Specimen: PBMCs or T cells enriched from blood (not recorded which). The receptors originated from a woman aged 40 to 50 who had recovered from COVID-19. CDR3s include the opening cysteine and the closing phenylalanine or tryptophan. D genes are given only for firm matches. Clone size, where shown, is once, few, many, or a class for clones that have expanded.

TGTGCCAGCAGCCCGGGACTAGCGGGAGGCTCCTTCGGCAATGAGCAGTTCTTC | CASSPGLAGGSFGNEQFF | TRBD2 | TRBV7-9 | - | TRBJ2-1
TGTGCCAGCAGCCCTAGTTTGGGGAGGAGTAATGAAAAACTGTTTTTT | CASSPSLGRSNEKLFF | - | TRBV5-6 | - | TRBJ1-4
TGTGCCAGCAGCTTAGTCACAGCGGGAAGCACAGATACGCAGTATTTT | CASSLVTAGSTDTQYF | TRBD2 | TRBV7-2 | - | TRBJ2-3
TGTGCCAGCAGCTTAGCGGGGACAGGGGGTAGTGAAGCTTTCTTT | CASSLAGTGGSEAFF | TRBD1 | TRBV7-9 | - | TRBJ1-1
TGTGCCAGCAGCAAATCAACGTGGAGTCGCTCTGGAAACACCATATATTTT | CASSKSTWSRSGNTIYF | - | TRBV21-1 | - | TRBJ1-3
TGTGCCAGCAGCTCCTCAGACAGTCGTGAAGCTTTCTTT | CASSSSDSREAFF | - | TRBV5-4 | - | TRBJ1-1
TGCGCCAGCAGCCCCGGGAGGGTTGACTATGGCTACACCTTC | CASSPGRVDYGYTF | - | TRBV5-1 | - | TRBJ1-2
TGTGCCAGCAGCCAAGATGTGAGTAGGGGTGGCTACACCTTC | CASSQDVSRGGYTF | - | TRBV4-2 | - | TRBJ1-2
TGCGCCAGCAGCTTGTTTGGCAGGGGGCCAGAGACCCAGTACTTC | CASSLFGRGPETQYF | TRBD1 | TRBV5-1 | - | TRBJ2-5
TGTGCCAGCAGAGGGGGAACTAGCACAGATACGCAGTATTTT | CASRGGTSTDTQYF | - | TRBV2 | - | TRBJ2-3
TGTGCCATCAGTGGAAATAGCTTATACACAGATACGCAGTATTTT | CAISGNSLYTDTQYF | - | TRBV10-3 | - | TRBJ2-3
TGTGCCAGCAGCCCGCTAAACCCACTAGGTTCCGGGGAGACCCAGTACTTC | CASSPLNPLGSGETQYF | - | TRBV3-1/TRBV3-2 | - | TRBJ2-5
TGTGCCTGGACCACTAGCGGGAGTACGTACTTC | CAWTTSGSTYF | TRBD2 | TRBV30 | - | TRBJ2-7
TGCGCCAGCAGCTTGGCTCAGGGTGGGGGGACCAATGAGCAGTTCTTC | CASSLAQGGGTNEQFF | - | TRBV5-1 | - | TRBJ2-1
TGTGCCAGCAGGGGGCAGGGGGCAGGCAATCAGCCCCAGCATTTT | CASRGQGAGNQPQHF | TRBD1 | TRBV2 | - | TRBJ1-5
TGCGCCAGCAGCTTGGCAGGAAAAGAGACCCAGTACTTC | CASSLAGKETQYF | - | TRBV5-1 | - | TRBJ2-5
TGTGCCAGCAGCAAAAGGAGCGGGAGTAGAAACGAGCAGTACTTC | CASSKRSGSRNEQYF | TRBD2 | TRBV7-2 | - | TRBJ2-7
TGTGCCTGGAGTCAAAACAGGGTGGCTTGGAAAAAACTGTTTTTT | CAWSQNRVAWKKLFF | - | TRBV30 | - | TRBJ1-4
TGCGCCAGCAGCCAATCGGACAGGGGCACTGAAGCTTTCTTT | CASSQSDRGTEAFF | TRBD1 | TRBV4-3 | - | TRBJ1-1
TGTGCCAGCTCACCCCCCGGACAGCGACCGAACACTGAAGCTTTCTTT | CASSPPGQRPNTEAFF | - | TRBV18 | - | TRBJ1-1
TGTGCCAGCAGTGAAGGACAGGGGCGCGGGGACACCATATATTTT | CASSEGQGRGDTIYF | TRBD1 | TRBV6-1 | - | TRBJ1-3
TGTGCCAGCGAACTCGCGAACACCGGGGAGCTGTTTTTT | CASELANTGELFF | - | TRBV9 | few | TRBJ2-2
TGTGCCAGCAGCTCACGGACAGGGTACACCGGGGAGCTGTTTTTT | CASSSRTGYTGELFF | TRBD1 | TRBV9 | once | TRBJ2-2
TGTGCCAGCAGCTCAGTCCCCACCGGGGAGCTGTTTTTT | CASSSVPTGELFF | - | TRBV7-9 | - | TRBJ2-2
TGTGCCAGCAGTGACCAAGCGAACACTGAAGCTTTCTTT | CASSDQANTEAFF | - | TRBV6-4 | - | TRBJ1-1
TGTGCCACCAGTGATACGCTAGCGGGAGATACGCAGTATTTT | CATSDTLAGDTQYF | TRBD2 | TRBV24-1 | - | TRBJ2-3
TGTGCCAGCAGCTACGGGACAGGGGGTTACGAGCAGTACTTC | CASSYGTGGYEQYF | TRBD1 | TRBV3-1/TRBV3-2 | - | TRBJ2-7